Listed here are 17 T cell receptor beta chains from one sample, sequenced in a study of T cell repertoires in cytomegalovirus infection. Each CDR3 protein is one row after TCRdb ran MiXCR on the reads. The sample yields about 890,000 distinct CDR3 sequences, 30% to 40% seen once. These receptors' targets are unknown. Sample: cultured CD8+ T cells from PBMCs, taken from culture after CMV antigen stimulation. The receptors stem from a human donor in good health (CMV status not recorded). Some clones in this sample may be carry-over from other donors' samples.

Remarks on this clonotype: An end of the junction differs from the germline gene, which may be a read error. The V and J genes are TRBV7-6 and TRBJ2-1; D gene unclear. The CDR3 length is 15 residues. CDR1 is SGHVS, CDR2 FNYEAQ, per germline. CDR3 in DNA: TGTGCCAACAGCTTAGGTGGATTTGGAGCCAATGAGCAGTTCTTC. Translating gives CANSLGGFGANEQFF. Filled out from reference TRBV7-6 and TRBJ2-1, the complete variable domain reads GAGVSQSPRYKVTKRGQDVALRCDPISGHVSLYWYRQALGQGPEFLTYFNYEAQQDKSGLPNDRFSAERPEGSISTLTIQRTEQRDSAMYRCANSLGGFGANEQFFGPGTRLTVL.

V and J are TRBV6-1 and TRBJ2-5; a weak D match, TRBD2 (5 bases). The CDR3 consists of 14 residues. The V gene's germline CDR1 is MNHNS and CDR2 SASEGT. The V end was cut by 1 base, the J end by 7 bases, with 13 bases between. In DNA form, the CDR3 reads TGTGCCAGCAGTGAAGAAAGCCTCGAGGGGACCCAGTACTTC. This codes for CASSEESLEGTQYF.

This clonotype was detected a few times. The V and J genes are TRBV7-2 and TRBJ2-5; D possibly corresponds to TRBD2 (5 bases). CDR3 length: 16 residues. Germline CDR1 is SGHTA and CDR2 is FQGNSA. Trimming took off 0 bases at V and 5 bases at J, with 16 bases between the two ends. The CDR3 DNA reads as TGTGCCAGCAGCTTAGCTTTCCGGGTTTGGAGGGAGACCCAGTACTTC. Translated: CASSLAFRVWRETQYF.

V usage is TRBV4-1 and J usage is TRBJ2-7; a possible D gene is TRBD2 (5 bases). The V gene's germline CDR1 is MGHRA and CDR2 YSYEKL. The CDR3 has 15 amino acids. The ends were cut back, 0 bases at V and 2 bases at J, with 11 bases in the middle. CDR3 protein: CASSQDPSGAYEQYF. DNA of the CDR3: TGCGCCAGCAGCCAAGACCCGAGCGGTGCCTACGAGCAGTACTTC.

On this clonotype itself: At one end, the junction sequence differs from germline, possibly due to a read error. The chain couples TRBV7-6 to TRBJ1-1; D possibly corresponds to TRBD1 (6 bases). Looked up from germline, CDR1 is SGHVS and CDR2 is FNYEAQ. The CDR3 extends over 13 amino acids. The DNA for the CDR3 is TGTGCCAACAGCCTAGGGGGGAACACTGAAGCTTTCTTT. It is translated as CANSLGGNTEAFF.

The genes are TRBV27 and TRBJ1-5; 9 bases fit TRBD1. Germline V gene data show CDR1 as MNHEY and CDR2 as SMNVEV (reference sequence). V lost 5 bases to trimming and J lost 8 bases; unmatched junction nucleotides: 7. This CDR3 has 14 residues. CDR3 residues: CASSGGTGWEPQHF. CDR3 DNA: TGTGCCAGCAGTGGAGGGACAGGGTGGGAGCCCCAGCATTTT.

The J gene is TRBJ1-1, the V gene TRBV24-1; unclear D gene. The CDR3 totals 14 residues. The V gene's germline CDR1 is KGHDR and CDR2 SFDVKD. Trimming shortened V by 3 bases and J by 5 bases, and 12 bases separated the two germline ends. CDR3 residues: CATSDEGSGTEAFF. The DNA of the CDR3 is TGTGCCACCAGTGATGAAGGAAGCGGGACTGAAGCTTTCTTT.

J is TRBJ2-5 and V is TRBV12-3 or TRBV12-4; no clear D gene. V was cut by 7 bases and J by 5 bases, with 14 bases left in between. The CDR3 length is 13 residues. The CDR3 DNA reads as TGTGCCAGCACCCCAATGATGGGTGAGACCCAGTACTTC. Translating it yields CASTPMMGETQYF.

This clonotype has ten or more counts. This chain connects TRBV6-1 to TRBJ2-7; no firm D call. V dropped 2 bases and J dropped 4 bases, with 12 bases sitting between them. CDR3 length: 14 residues. Germline loops: CDR1 MNHNS, CDR2 SASEGT. The CDR3 DNA reads as TGTGCCAGCAGTGAACCGAGAAGGCCATACGAGCAGTACGTC. It specifies CASSEPRRPYEQYV.

The rearrangement links TRBV6-2 or TRBV6-3 to TRBJ2-1, with D unresolved. CDR1 is MNHEY, CDR2 SVGEGT, per germline. The CDR3 is 15 amino acids. Trimming shortened V by 2 bases and J by 2 bases, and 10 bases separated the two germline ends. This CDR3 reads CASSYVGFPYNEQFF. The CDR3, as DNA: TGTGCCAGCAGTTACGTGGGGTTCCCCTACAATGAGCAGTTCTTC.

This clonotype was seen a handful of times. The chain couples TRBV12-3 or TRBV12-4 to TRBJ2-5, with TRBD2 identical over 9 bases. The CDR3 is made up of 16 amino acids. V was clipped by 3 bases and J by 5 bases; unmatched bases: 10. The CDR3 is CASSFGLARDGETQYF. The CDR3 DNA is TGTGCCAGCAGTTTCGGACTAGCGCGGGATGGGGAGACCCAGTACTTC.

The rearrangement uses TRBV27 and TRBJ2-7, with 7 positions matching TRBD2. The ends lost 5 bases at V and 2 bases at J; junction bases unmatched: 9. This CDR3 comprises 15 residues. The germline V gene has CDR1 MNHEY and CDR2 SMNVEV (reference sequence). CDR3 in amino acids: CASSRTSGAAYEQYV. As DNA, the CDR3 is TGTGCCAGCAGTCGGACAAGCGGGGCCGCCTACGAGCAGTACGTC.

The rearrangement uses TRBV27 and TRBJ1-6; D is perhaps TRBD1 (6 bases). Germline V gene data show CDR1 as MNHEY and CDR2 as SMNVEV (reference sequence). V lost 4 bases and J lost 8, with 15 bases in between. This CDR3 has 15 amino acids. The CDR3 is CASSSVRDTYSPLHF. CDR3 nucleotide sequence: TGTGCCAGCAGTTCGGTTCGGGACACTTATTCACCCCTCCACTTT.

The V call is TRBV6-2 or TRBV6-3, the J call TRBJ2-2; no clear D gene. V was shortened by 6 bases and J by 1 base, with 12 bases between the two germline ends. From germline, CDR1 is MNHEY and CDR2 SVGEGT. The CDR3 runs 15 residues. This CDR3 reads CASSSLTRNTGELFF. For the CDR3, the DNA is TGTGCCAGCAGCTCCTTGACACGGAACACCGGGGAGCTGTTTTTT.

The chain employs TRBV7-3 and TRBJ2-3; possibly TRBD1 for D (6 bases). V dropped 7 bases and J dropped 4 bases, with 9 bases sitting between them. The CDR3 sequence is 12 residues long. CDR1 and CDR2 from the germline V gene are SGHTA and FQGTGA. The CDR3 nucleotides are TGTGCCAGCACCTCAGGGGCAGATACGCAGTATTTT. Its translation: CASTSGADTQYF.

The sample holds a few counts of this clonotype. The V gene is TRBV7-9, the J gene TRBJ2-3; either TRBD1 or TRBD2 may fit D (5 bases each). Trimming left V 5 bases short and J 2 bases short, with 20 bases between. Germline CDR1 and CDR2: SEHNR and FQNEAQ (reference sequence). This CDR3 contains 17 residues. This chain's CDR3 is CASSPPGRGVATDTQYF. The CDR3 DNA is TGTGCCAGCAGCCCGCCAGGGAGAGGGGTGGCCACAGATACGCAGTATTTT.

J is TRBJ1-2 and V is TRBV20-1, with TRBD1 matching 7 bases. CDR1 is DFQATT and CDR2 is SNEGSKA in the germline V gene (reference sequence). The length of the CDR3 is 12 residues. V shed 5 bases and J 7 bases; nucleotides not matched to a gene: 7. The CDR3 loop reads CSAPTGEGGYTF. The CDR3 coding sequence is TGCAGTGCTCCTACAGGGGAGGGTGGCTACACCTTC.